A single sample is the source of the 29 T cell receptor beta chains below, sequenced in a study of T cell repertoires in urothelial bladder cancer. The protocol was immunoSEQ multiplex PCR, while the TCRdb copy is restricted to in-frame clones and leaves out a portion. The repertoire has almost 9,000 clones, less than 75% of them found once; the top ten carry about 34%. Material: tumor-infiltrating cells from bladder cancer. These receptors originate from a human donor with urothelial carcinoma.

The chain recombines TRBV6-6 with TRBJ2-7; the D is unclear. Trimming pared 5 bases from V and 8 bases from J, leaving 13 bases between. CDR3 size: 12 residues. Germline V gives CDR1 MNHNY, CDR2 SVGAGI (reference sequence). The CDR3 protein is CASSPASWQQYF. The CDR3, as DNA: TGTGCCAGCAGTCCGGCTAGTTGGCAGCAGTACTTC.

This clone has more than one count but fewer than ten. A read error is the likely source, as a far larger clone sits one nucleotide away. The same CDR3 arises from other DNA sequences in this sample as well. This chain joins TRBV4-1 and TRBJ2-1; 9 bases map to TRBD1. The CDR3 runs 16 residues. V lost 0 bases and J lost 11; bases outside the gene matches: 11. The V gene's germline CDR1 is MGHRA and CDR2 YSYEKL. Here the CDR3 reads CASSQERSGTGRQQFF. Written as DNA, the CDR3 is TGCGCCAGCAGCCAAGAGAGGTCCGGGACAGGGAGGCAGCAGTTCTTC.

This rearrangement joins TRBV27 to TRBJ2-2, with a tentative D call TRBD2 (5 bases). CDR1 is MNHEY and CDR2 is SMNVEV in the germline V gene (reference sequence). The CDR3 runs 17 residues. The ends were cut back, 0 bases at V and 1 base at J, with 12 bases in the middle. The CDR3 loop is CASSLSTGIRNTGELFF. In nucleotides, the CDR3 is TGTGCCAGCAGTTTATCGACGGGGATTCGGAACACCGGGGAGCTGTTTTTT.

The rearrangement links TRBV5-1 to TRBJ2-1, with 10 bases fitting TRBD1. The CDR3 is 15 residues long. Unmatched junction bases numbered 8, after V lost 5 bases and J lost 6 bases. Germline loops: CDR1 SGHRS, CDR2 YFSETQ. The CDR3 DNA sequence: TGCGCCAGCAGATCTCGGGACAGGGGAACCAATGAGCAGTTCTTC. It yields the protein CASRSRDRGTNEQFF. The full variable domain, rest sourced from reference TRBV5-1 and TRBJ2-1, is KAGVTQTPRYLIKTRGQQVTLSCSPISGHRSVSWYQQTPGQGLQFLFEYFSETQRNKGNFPGRFSGRQFSNSRSEMNVSTLELGDSALYLCASRSRDRGTNEQFFGPGTRLTVL.

This clone appeared a few times. The chain couples TRBV19 to TRBJ2-6; D unresolved. Trimming cost V 7 bases and J 1 base, with 8 bases left between them. The CDR3 runs 14 residues. CDR1 is LNHDA, CDR2 SQIVND, per germline (reference sequence). CDR3 sequence (DNA): TGTGCCAGTACTCCAGAATCTGGGGCCAACGTCCTGACTTTC. It codes for CASTPESGANVLTF. The full variable domain, its missing parts supplied by reference TRBV19 and TRBJ2-6, is DGGITQSPKYLFRKEGQNVTLSCEQNLNHDAMYWYRQDPGQGLRLIYYSQIVNDFQKGDIAEGYSVSREKKESFPLTVTSAQKNPTAFYLCASTPESGANVLTFGAGSRLTVL.

V is TRBV5-1 and J is TRBJ1-1, with D tentatively TRBD1 (6 bases). The CDR3 is 15 residues long. The V and J ends lost 0 bases and 6 bases respectively, with 15 bases between them. Germline CDR1 is SGHRS and CDR2 is YFSETQ. CDR3 protein: CASSLVGRGLSEAFF. In DNA, the CDR3 is TGCGCCAGCAGCTTGGTTGGCAGGGGACTTTCTGAAGCTTTCTTT.

V is TRBV12-5 and J is TRBJ2-1; tentative D call: TRBD2 (6 bases). This CDR3 is built from 19 residues. Looked up from germline, CDR1 is LGHNT and CDR2 is FRNRAP. V was trimmed by 0 bases and J by 0 bases, leaving 18 bases between them. In DNA, the CDR3 is TGTGCTAGTGGTTTGGTACGGGGCGGAGGGCCGACCTCCTACAATGAGCAGTTCTTC. Its translation is CASGLVRGGGPTSYNEQFF. The variable domain in full, completed from reference TRBV12-5 and TRBJ2-1, reads DARVTQTPRHKVTEMGQEVTMRCQPILGHNTVFWYRQTMMQGLELLAYFRNRAPLDDSGMPKDRFSAEMPDATLATLKIQPSEPRDSAVYFCASGLVRGGGPTSYNEQFFGPGTRLTVL.

The chain is built from TRBV9 and TRBJ2-5; D is perhaps TRBD1 (5 bases). In germline, CDR1 is SGDLS, CDR2 YYNGEE. Trimming removed 0 bases from V and 1 base from J, with 7 bases in between. This CDR3 contains 14 residues. The CDR3, as DNA: TGTGCCAGCAGCGTAGGGGGCCTCCAAGAGACCCAGTACTTC. Amino acid sequence: CASSVGGLQETQYF.

J is TRBJ2-3 and V is TRBV4-3; 9 bases are a match to TRBD2. The J segment lost 11 bases and the V segment lost 0 bases, leaving 6 bases of the junction unmatched. This CDR3 has 14 residues. Germline V gives CDR1 LGHNA, CDR2 YSLEER. CDR3 amino acids: CASSQDRIAGVQYF. CDR3 nucleotide sequence: TGCGCCAGCAGCCAAGATCGTATAGCGGGGGTGCAGTATTTT.

The CDR3 region is CAISAPGNRARLDNEQFF. In DNA, the CDR3 is TGTGCCATCAGTGCCCCGGGGAACAGGGCGAGACTAGACAATGAGCAGTTCTTC. V is TRBV10-3 and J is TRBJ2-1, with D perhaps given as TRBD1 or TRBD2 (6 bases each). The germline gives CDR1 ENHRY, CDR2 SYGVKD. The CDR3 has 18 amino acids. Trimming pared 4 bases from V and 5 bases from J, leaving 24 bases between.

This clone appeared a few times. The V gene is TRBV6-6, the J gene TRBJ2-3, with TRBD1 matching over 9 bases. Germline V CDR1 and CDR2: MNHNY, SVGAGI (reference sequence). V dropped 6 bases and J dropped 3; count of bases not matched to a gene: 1. The CDR3 consists of 13 residues. The CDR3 nucleotides read TGTGCCAGCAGACAGGGGGCGACAGATACGCAGTATTTT. It translates to CASRQGATDTQYF.

The V call is TRBV28, the J call TRBJ1-1; D call uncertain. The CDR3 spans 12 residues. CDR1 MDHEN and CDR2 SYDVKM come from the germline V gene. Trimming stripped 6 bases from V and 11 bases from J, with 16 bases between. CDR3 coding DNA: TGTGCCAGCAGCCAGGTTAAGGTGAGGGCTTTCTTT. Translated, it gives CASSQVKVRAFF. Complete variable domain (other parts from reference TRBV28 and TRBJ1-1): DVKVTQSSRYLVKRTGEKVFLECVQDMDHENMFWYRQDPGLGLRLIYFSYDVKMKEKGDIPEGYSVSREKKERFSLILESASTNQTSMYLCASSQVKVRAFFGQGTRLTVV.

Only a few counts were recorded for this clone. The V gene is TRBV2, the J gene TRBJ1-4; TRBD1 is a possible D gene (5 bases). Per germline, CDR1 SNHLY and CDR2 FYNNEI. The CDR3 contains 15 residues. V dropped 8 bases and J dropped 5 bases, with 18 bases sitting between them. CDR3 protein: CASRKGRQPNEKLFF. Here the CDR3 DNA reads TGTGCCAGCCGGAAAGGTAGACAGCCAAATGAAAAACTGTTTTTT.

This clone appeared a few times. The V call is TRBV5-6, the J call TRBJ2-3; TRBD2 agrees at 16 bases. The CDR3 has 16 residues. Unmatched junction bases numbered 4, after V lost 6 bases and J lost 3 bases. Germline CDR1 SGHDT, CDR2 YYEEEE. The CDR3 region has the DNA TGTGCCAGCACCCAGGGACTAGCGGGGGGGACAGATACGCAGTATTTT. Translated: CASTQGLAGGTDTQYF.

The V call is TRBV15, the J call TRBJ1-5; 7 bases line up with TRBD1. Germline V gives CDR1 LNHNV, CDR2 YYDKDF (reference sequence). J gave up 6 bases and V 0 bases, and 2 bases lay outside the gene matches. The CDR3 loop spans 14 amino acids. CDR3 amino acids: CATSRDYRGQPQHF. CDR3 nucleotides: TGTGCCACCAGCAGAGATTACAGGGGTCAGCCCCAGCATTTT.

This clone was observed a few times. The rearrangement links TRBV6-5 to TRBJ1-3; unclear D gene. The length of the CDR3 is 14 residues. Germline V gene data show CDR1 as MNHEY and CDR2 as SVGAGI. V was trimmed by 4 bases and J by 1 base, leaving 8 bases between them. The CDR3 is CASSFAGSGNTIYF. The CDR3, as DNA: TGTGCCAGCAGTTTTGCAGGATCTGGAAACACCATATATTTT.

This clone has only one observation. This chain uses TRBV20-1 with TRBJ2-5; TRBD2 matches at 7 bases. The CDR3 totals 11 residues. After removal of 6 bases from V and 5 bases from J, the junction contained 3 bases not matched to a gene. The germline CDR1 and CDR2 sequences are DFQATT and SNEGSKA (reference sequence). The CDR3 here is CSASGGETQYF. The CDR3 DNA reads TGCAGTGCCTCCGGGGGGGAGACCCAGTACTTC.

This clone is classed as medium-sized. The V gene is TRBV7-8, the J gene TRBJ1-6; tentative D call: TRBD1 (6 bases). V was clipped by 4 bases and J by 10 bases, with 14 bases between them. Germline values: CDR1 SGHVS, CDR2 FQNEAQ. The CDR3 consists of 14 residues. In DNA form, the CDR3 reads TGTGCCAGCAGCTCCACACCTACAGGGTCACCCCTCCACTTT. It codes for CASSSTPTGSPLHF.

Only a few counts were recorded for this clone. This chain joins TRBV5-6 and TRBJ2-7, with unresolved D. Germline assignment: CDR1 SGHDT and CDR2 YYEEEE. Trimming took 0 bases from V and 2 from J, leaving 3 bases between them. CDR3 length: 12 residues. CDR3 DNA sequence: TGTGCCAGCAGCTTGGGGGCCTACGAGCAGTACTTC. Translation: CASSLGAYEQYF.

The chain carries TRBV5-4 and TRBJ1-2; D uncertain. Trimming stripped 3 bases from V and 2 bases from J, with 8 bases between. There are 13 residues in the CDR3. CDR1 is SGHNT and CDR2 is YYREEE in the germline V gene (reference sequence). The CDR3: CASSSQVNYGYTF. CDR3 bases: TGTGCCAGCAGCTCCCAGGTCAACTATGGCTACACCTTC.

This clone was counted a few times. V is TRBV15 and J is TRBJ1-5, with a tentative D call TRBD1 (5 bases). Per germline, CDR1 LNHNV and CDR2 YYDKDF (reference sequence). V was pared by 1 base and J by 0 bases, with 10 bases between. The CDR3 is made up of 16 amino acids. The CDR3 loop reads CATSRGRANSNQPQHF. CDR3 nucleotides: TGTGCCACCAGCAGAGGCAGGGCTAATAGCAATCAGCCCCAGCATTTT.

The rearrangement uses TRBV6-6 and TRBJ2-7; 7 nucleotides match TRBD1. CDR1 is MNHNY and CDR2 is SVGAGI in the germline V gene (reference sequence). The V gene end was trimmed by 5 bases and the J gene end by 2 bases; junction bases not matched to a gene: 12. This CDR3 has 16 residues. Here the CDR3 DNA reads TGTGCCAGCAGTCAAGTCCTTGGGACAGTCACCTACGAGCAGTACTTC. The encoded protein is CASSQVLGTVTYEQYF.

The chain links TRBV27 to TRBJ2-7, with D possibly TRBD2 on 6 matching bases. The germline V and J ends were trimmed by 3 bases and 0 bases, with 12 bases remaining between them. The CDR3 runs 15 residues. Looked up from germline, CDR1 is MNHEY and CDR2 is SMNVEV (reference sequence). CDR3 coding DNA: TGTGCCAGCAGTTTTAGGGCGGGGAGCTCCTACGAGCAGTACTTC. It specifies CASSFRAGSSYEQYF.

The chain is built from TRBV23-1 and TRBJ2-2, with TRBD2 identical over 10 bases. TRBV23-1 qualifies as an ORF whose function is uncertain. V lost 2 bases and J lost 9; bases outside the gene matches: 3. The CDR3 is 14 amino acids. This CDR3 is CASSQGTSDRELFF. The CDR3 region has the DNA TGCGCCAGCAGTCAAGGGACTAGCGATAGGGAGCTGTTTTTT.

V is TRBV7-2 and J is TRBJ2-2; D is unresolved. CDR1 and CDR2 from the germline V gene are SGHTA and FQGNSA. V was clipped by 7 bases and J by 6 bases, with 12 bases between them. This CDR3 is built from 13 residues. For the CDR3, the DNA is TGTGCCAGCACCCCCTTCAGTCCCGGGGAGCTGTTTTTT. This translates into CASTPFSPGELFF.

This chain connects TRBV19 to TRBJ2-7; 10 bases agree with TRBD1. The germline V gene has CDR1 LNHDA and CDR2 SQIVND (reference sequence). V shed 4 bases and J 4 bases; nucleotides not matched to a gene: 4. The CDR3 sequence is 14 residues long. The CDR3 sequence is CASSKGQGIYEQYF. The CDR3 DNA reads TGTGCCAGTAGTAAGGGACAGGGGATTTACGAGCAGTACTTC.

The chain uses TRBV7-2 and TRBJ1-6; 8 positions match TRBD1. The CDR3 is 14 amino acids. The germline gives CDR1 SGHTA, CDR2 FQGNSA. V trimming: 3 bases; J trimming: 10 bases; junction bases outside the gene matches: 5. CDR3 sequence (DNA): TGTGCCAGCAGCTTTCCAGGGGGCGGGTCACCCCTCCACTTT. It specifies CASSFPGGGSPLHF.

The gene calls are TRBV5-6 and TRBJ2-1; D not resolved. The CDR3 contains 13 residues. V was clipped by 0 bases and J by 5 bases, with 6 bases between them. Germline V gives CDR1 SGHDT, CDR2 YYEEEE. CDR3 loop: CASSLGANNEQFF. CDR3 nucleotide sequence: TGTGCCAGCAGCTTGGGGGCAAACAATGAGCAGTTCTTC.

The genes are TRBV5-4 and TRBJ1-1; tentative D call: TRBD1 (6 bases). Trimming cost V 4 bases and J 6 bases, with 10 bases left between them. The CDR3 is 12 amino acids. In germline, CDR1 is SGHNT, CDR2 YYREEE (reference sequence). CDR3 nucleotide sequence: TGTGCCAGCAGCCTACAGGGCGCTGAAGCTTTCTTT. Its translation is CASSLQGAEAFF.